The source of this T cell receptor (beta chain) is a study of CD8+ T cells in alopecia areata. Overall study context: Patients received oral tofacitinib, 5 to 10 mg twice daily, for moderate-to-severe alopecia areata. Findings and limits, study-wide: Clonality was higher in lesional than normal scalp, especially in alopecia totalis/universalis.

In the case of this clone: Antigen unknown.

TCR sequencing used cDNA made by reverse transcription of extracted RNA. The protocol was immunoSEQ multiplex PCR, while the TCRdb copy is restricted to in-frame clones and leaves out a portion. The sample includes approximately 12,000 clones, 50% to 70% of them seen just once. Germline V gene sequence: CDR1 SGHTA, CDR2 FQGNSA. The CDR3 sequence is 13 residues long. Trimming pared 4 bases from V and 4 bases from J, leaving 10 bases between. Those with alopecia areata gave lesional scalp punch biopsies and peripheral blood. The sequence derives from a human donor with alopecia areata. The rearrangement links TRBV7-2 to TRBJ1-2, with no clear D. The sample consisted of skin. CDR3 sequence reads: CASSSGAFYGYTF. As DNA, the CDR3 is TGTGCCAGCAGCTCGGGAGCTTTCTATGGCTACACCTTC.